The 15 T cell receptor beta chains below all came from one sample that was sequenced in a study of T cells after posttransplantation cyclophosphamide. Here immunoSEQ multiplex PCR was the method, and the copy in TCRdb shows in-frame clones only, minus some. Found here are about 12,000 clones, no singletons; the ten largest cover roughly a quarter. Treatment was busulfan-fludarabine conditioning, a marrow graft, and cyclophosphamide on days +3 and +4. Sequenced material: PBMCs, taken after allogeneic stem cell transplant with posttransplant cyclophosphamide. These receptors originate from a female patient aged 35-55 years who received an allogeneic stem cell transplant from an unrelated donor, was CMV-positive, and had acute GVHD only. Some T cells may have originated in the graft donor.

Ten or more counts support this clone. This chain links TRBV7-6 with TRBJ1-4, with 8 bases aligning to TRBD1. The CDR3 covers 15 residues. The junction had 4 bases not matched to a gene; V was cut back by 2 bases and J by 5 bases. Per germline, CDR1 SGHVS and CDR2 FNYEAQ. DNA of the CDR3: TGTGCCAGCAGCTTACTACAGGGGGTCAATGAAAAACTGTTTTTT. Its protein product is CASSLLQGVNEKLFF.

The chain links TRBV2 to TRBJ2-7, with 7 bases that match TRBD1. The V gene's germline CDR1 is SNHLY and CDR2 FYNNEI. This CDR3 spans 13 amino acids. V trimming: 5 bases; J trimming: 2 bases; junction bases outside the gene matches: 3. CDR3: CASSTGQTYEQYF. The CDR3 DNA reads as TGTGCCAGCAGTACGGGACAGACCTACGAGCAGTACTTC.

This clone came up many times. The gene calls are TRBV10-3 and TRBJ2-5; 8 bases align to TRBD2. The CDR3 length is 16 residues. Trimming took 0 bases from V and 0 from J; bases not matched to a gene: 3. The V gene's germline CDR1 is ENHRY and CDR2 SYGVKD. The CDR3 sequence is CAISESTSGHQETQYF. The CDR3 region has the DNA TGTGCCATCAGTGAGTCAACTAGCGGACACCAAGAGACCCAGTACTTC.

This clone has ten or more counts. The gene calls are TRBV6-5 and TRBJ1-2; D possibly corresponds to TRBD1 (5 bases). This CDR3 contains 15 residues. Germline-derived CDR1 and CDR2 are MNHEY and SVGAGI. V was pared by 1 base and J by 4 bases, with 13 bases between. The DNA of the CDR3 is TGTGCCAGCAGTTACTTCTTAGACGGGGGCTATGGCTACACCTTC. Protein product: CASSYFLDGGYGYTF.

Many counts were recorded for this clone. J is TRBJ2-7 and V is TRBV19; D gene ambiguous. V was cut by 6 bases and J by 1 base, with 13 bases left in between. This CDR3 is 14 amino acids long. CDR1 is LNHDA, CDR2 SQIVND, per germline (reference sequence). The CDR3 reads CASSLLLESYEQYF. The CDR3 DNA sequence: TGTGCCAGTAGCCTTCTATTGGAGTCCTACGAGCAGTACTTC. Drawing the rest from reference TRBV19 and TRBJ2-7, the complete variable domain is DGGITQSPKYLFRKEGQNVTLSCEQNLNHDAMYWYRQDPGQGLRLIYYSQIVNDFQKGDIAEGYSVSREKKESFPLTVTSAQKNPTAFYLCASSLLLESYEQYFGPGTRLTVT.

This clone was counted at least ten times. The V and J genes are TRBV6-1 and TRBJ1-2, with TRBD1 identical over 9 bases. The germline gives CDR1 MNHNS, CDR2 SASEGT. The ends lost 0 bases at V and 7 bases at J; junction bases unmatched: 6. The CDR3 spans 15 residues. The CDR3 DNA sequence: TGTGCCAGCAGTGAAGCTCCAACAGGGGGCCGTGGCTACACCTTC. This sequence encodes CASSEAPTGGRGYTF.

This clone has at least ten counts. J is TRBJ1-1 and V is TRBV4-3; a possible D gene is TRBD1 (5 bases). CDR3 length equals 12 residues. With 8 bases removed from V and 2 bases from J, the gap between germline ends came to 9 bases. Germline CDR1 and CDR2: LGHNA and YSLEER. The CDR3 loop is CASYDSNTEAFF. As DNA, the CDR3 is TGCGCCAGCTACGACAGCAACACTGAAGCTTTCTTT.

This clone was counted at least ten times. The chain joins TRBV5-1 to TRBJ2-1; 14 bases line up with TRBD2. Germline CDR1 and CDR2: SGHRS and YFSETQ. V shed 0 bases and J 6 bases; nucleotides not matched to a gene: 8. The CDR3 consists of 18 residues. In nucleotides, the CDR3 is TGCGCCAGCAGCTTGGGGTCCGGGACTAGCGGGAGACCCAATGAGCAGTTCTTC. Encoded protein: CASSLGSGTSGRPNEQFF. Using reference TRBV5-1 and TRBJ2-1 for the parts outside the CDR3, the full variable domain is KAGVTQTPRYLIKTRGQQVTLSCSPISGHRSVSWYQQTPGQGLQFLFEYFSETQRNKGNFPGRFSGRQFSNSRSEMNVSTLELGDSALYLCASSLGSGTSGRPNEQFFGPGTRLTVL.

The chain has TRBV15 and TRBJ1-5; D uncertain. The CDR3 sequence is 13 residues long. CDR1 is LNHNV and CDR2 is YYDKDF in the germline V gene (reference sequence). The germline V and J ends were trimmed by 3 bases and 11 bases, with 14 bases remaining between them. CDR3 sequence reads: CATSSRTPGSQHF. The CDR3 region has the DNA TGTGCCACCAGCAGTCGAACGCCCGGTTCCCAGCATTTT. Filled out from reference TRBV15 and TRBJ1-5, the complete variable domain reads DAMVIQNPRYQVTQFGKPVTLSCSQTLNHNVMYWYQQKSSQAPKLLFHYYDKDFNNEADTPDNFQSRRPNTSFCFLDIRSPGLGDTAMYLCATSSRTPGSQHFGDGTRLSIL.

This clone has a handful of counts. The chain couples TRBV9 to TRBJ2-2, with 7 bases lining up with TRBD1. The CDR3 has 15 amino acids. The ends lost 4 bases at V and 3 bases at J; junction bases unmatched: 6. Germline V CDR1 and CDR2: SGDLS, YYNGEE. The CDR3 DNA is TGTGCCAGCAGCCCCGACAGGGTCTACACCGGGGAGCTGTTTTTT. Translating gives CASSPDRVYTGELFF.

This clone has a count of ten or more. The chain combines TRBV19 with TRBJ1-2, with D tentatively TRBD1 (6 bases). This CDR3 region has 14 residues. Trimming removed 0 bases from V and 6 bases from J, with 11 bases in between. The germline CDR1 and CDR2 sequences are LNHDA and SQIVND (reference sequence). The CDR3 protein is CASSIDEQGDGYTF. The DNA for the CDR3 is TGTGCCAGTAGTATAGATGAACAGGGCGATGGCTACACCTTC.

The sample holds many counts of this clone. This chain uses TRBV28 with TRBJ2-2; tentative D call: TRBD1 (6 bases). Germline CDR1 reads MDHEN; CDR2 reads SYDVKM. V lost 5 bases and J lost 5, with 15 bases in between. The CDR3 totals 15 residues. CDR3 bases: TGTGCCAGCAGTGAGGGACACTTCACGACCGGGGAGCTGTTTTTT. This codes for CASSEGHFTTGELFF.

The sample holds many counts of this clone. V gene TRBV18 combines with J gene TRBJ1-1, with 8 bases lining up with TRBD1. This CDR3 is 14 amino acids long. Trimming removed 10 bases from V and 7 bases from J; junction bases left unmatched: 14. The germline V gene encodes CDR1 KGHSH and CDR2 LQKENI. In DNA, the CDR3 is TGTGCCACTCAGAAGGAGCAGGGGGCGGGTGAAGCTTTCTTT. Translating it yields CATQKEQGAGEAFF.

This clone was observed at least ten times. The chain couples TRBV6-6 to TRBJ1-5; D unresolved. Germline assignment: CDR1 MNHNY and CDR2 SVGAGI (reference sequence). CDR3 length equals 12 residues. V lost 2 bases, J lost 5 bases, and 4 bases lay in between. In DNA form, the CDR3 reads TGTGCCAGCAGTTACCGTTATCAGCCCCAGCATTTT. Protein: CASSYRYQPQHF.

This clone has ten or more counts. This chain links TRBV6-5 with TRBJ2-7; D is unclear. The V gene's germline CDR1 is MNHEY and CDR2 SVGAGI. V was trimmed by 2 bases and J by 4 bases, leaving 18 bases between them. This CDR3 spans 16 amino acids. The CDR3 spells CASSYPRGENFYEQYF. For the CDR3, the DNA is TGTGCCAGCAGTTACCCCAGAGGAGAAAATTTTTACGAGCAGTACTTC.